The present T cell receptor (beta chain) was sequenced within a study of patients and donors after allogeneic stem cell transplantation. In TCRdb, the RT-PCR reads were re-called with MiXCR into one record per CDR3 protein. The sample holds 900,000 to 1,000,000 distinct CDR3 sequences; about a sixth are singletons and the top ten take 5.5% to 6.5%. Sequenced material: blood, either unsorted or a sorted T cell fraction (not recorded which). The sequence was obtained from a human donor who was either an allogeneic HSCT recipient or a stem cell or donor lymphocyte infusion donor (not recorded which). It is not recorded whose cells these are; they may come from a transplant donor.

The CDR3 sequence is CASGSQGGYTF. The DNA of the CDR3 is TGTGCCAGCGGATCTCAAGGAGGCTACACCTTC. The chain combines TRBV6-5 with TRBJ1-2; D is unresolved. V was pared by 8 bases and J by 8 bases, with 12 bases between. The CDR3 totals 11 residues. CDR1 MNHEY and CDR2 SVGAGI come from the germline V gene.